This TCR beta chain was retrieved from a study of T cells in Graves' hyperthyroidism and ophthalmopathy. Germline loops: CDR1 LGHDT, CDR2 YNNKEL (reference sequence). The CDR3 spans 16 residues. The V and J ends lost 0 bases and 4 bases respectively, with 15 bases between them. Patients were excluded because of uncontrolled infection, other autoimmune disease, pregnancy or lactation. Thyroid ultrasound and orbital computed tomography, with clinical symptoms and serum thyroxine and TRAb, informed diagnoses. From RNA transcripts, TCR beta CDR3 regions were amplified. Primed by the HTBI set, a first-round RT-PCR was run on the TCR CDR3. TCRdb reprocessed the multiplex PCR reads via MiXCR and lists one record per CDR3 protein. The sample holds roughly 750,000 distinct CDR3 sequences; about a sixth are singletons and the top ten take 8.4%. This clonotype was detected many times.

The TCR sequence derives from a man aged 18 to 29 with Graves' hyperthyroidism. The chain combines TRBV3-1 with TRBJ1-1; D is possibly TRBD1 (5 bases). Sequenced sample: blood. CDR3 sequence: CASSQDVRGLSTEAFF. In nucleotides, the CDR3 is TGTGCCAGCAGCCAAGATGTGAGGGGATTGAGCACTGAAGCTTTCTTT.